The 6 T cell receptor beta chains below all came from one sample that was sequenced in a study of OX40 agonist ivuxolimab in advanced cancers. The assay was immunoSEQ multiplex PCR, and TCRdb's table has in-frame clones only and misses some. The table shows about 93,000 clones, with under 95% occurring only once. Specimen: CD4+ or CD8+ T cells sorted from blood, collected in a trial of the OX40 agonist ivuxolimab. Every receptor here comes from an adult with an advanced solid tumor such as melanoma, head and neck, liver or kidney cancer.

This clone has only one observation. One end of the junction fails to match germline, which may point to a read error. The gene calls are TRBV7-7 and TRBJ2-5; TRBD1 agrees at 7 bases. Germline-derived CDR1 and CDR2 are SSHAT and FNYEAQ (reference sequence). The CDR3 is 13 amino acids. CDR3 protein: CASSSDREETQYF. The DNA of the CDR3 is TGTGCTAGCAGCTCAGACAGGGAAGAGACCCAGTACTTC.

The chain carries TRBV7-2 and TRBJ2-7; 11 positions agree with TRBD2. The CDR3 has 14 residues. V lost 3 bases and J lost 7; bases outside the gene matches: 5. CDR1 and CDR2 from the germline V gene are SGHTA and FQGNSA. The CDR3 sequence is CASSFDSGGVEQYF. For the CDR3, the DNA is TGTGCCAGCAGCTTTGATAGCGGGGGGGTTGAGCAGTACTTC.

The count of this clone is one. The chain employs TRBV9 and TRBJ1-3; 9 bases are shared with TRBD1. This CDR3 comprises 16 residues. V shed 4 bases, J shed 4 bases, and the junction held 9 bases outside the gene matches. Germline lookup yields CDR1 SGDLS and CDR2 YYNGEE. This CDR3 is CASSLGTGNGGNTIYF. In nucleotides, the CDR3 is TGTGCCAGCAGCTTAGGGACAGGGAACGGCGGAAACACCATATATTTT.

The count of this clone is one. The chain links TRBV12-1 to TRBJ2-1; the table assigns TRBD2, which was not confirmed against the DNA. TRBV12-1 counts as a pseudogene. The CDR3 sequence is 19 residues long. The CDR3 nucleotides are TGTGCCAGCAGCCATGGCCCACCGGGACTAGCGGGCTTTTACGGTGAGCAGTTCTTC. It codes for CASSHGPPGLAGFYGEQFF.

This chain uses TRBV9 with TRBJ1-2, with D unresolved. V lost 0 bases and J 4 bases, leaving 13 bases between the germline ends. The CDR3 has 15 residues. CDR1 SGDLS and CDR2 YYNGEE come from the germline V gene. The CDR3 DNA sequence: TGTGCCAGCAGCGTAGTAACAGCCCCGAGCTATGGCTACACCTTC. The encoded protein is CASSVVTAPSYGYTF. Drawing the rest from reference TRBV9 and TRBJ1-2, the complete variable domain is DSGVTQTPKHLITATGQRVTLRCSPRSGDLSVYWYQQSLDQGLQFLIQYYNGEERAKGNILERFSAQQFPDLHSELNLSSLELGDSALYFCASSVVTAPSYGYTFGSGTRLTVV.

The chain uses TRBV5-1 and TRBJ2-7, with 10 positions matching TRBD1. The CDR3 is made up of 15 amino acids. Germline V gene data show CDR1 as SGHRS and CDR2 as YFSETQ. V shed 7 bases and J 5 bases; nucleotides not matched to a gene: 12. This chain's CDR3 is CASGPLGQGSHEQYF. The CDR3 DNA reads TGCGCCAGCGGGCCATTGGGACAGGGGAGCCACGAGCAGTACTTC.